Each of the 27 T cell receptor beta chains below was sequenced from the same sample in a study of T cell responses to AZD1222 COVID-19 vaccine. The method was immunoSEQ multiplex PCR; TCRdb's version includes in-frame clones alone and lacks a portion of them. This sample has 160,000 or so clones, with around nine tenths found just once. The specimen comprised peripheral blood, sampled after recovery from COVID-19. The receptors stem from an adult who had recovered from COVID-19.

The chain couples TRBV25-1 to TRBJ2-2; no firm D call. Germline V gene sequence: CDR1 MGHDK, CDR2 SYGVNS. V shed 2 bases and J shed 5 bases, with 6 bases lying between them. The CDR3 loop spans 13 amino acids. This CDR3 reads CASSEEQTGELFF. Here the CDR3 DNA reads TGTGCCAGCAGTGAAGAACAGACCGGGGAGCTGTTTTTT. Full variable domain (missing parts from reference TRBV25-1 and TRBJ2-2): EADIYQTPRYLVIGTGKKITLECSQTMGHDKMYWYQQDPGMELHLIHYSYGVNSTEKGDLSSESTVSRIRTEHFPLTLESARPSHTSQYLCASSEEQTGELFFGEGSRLTVL.

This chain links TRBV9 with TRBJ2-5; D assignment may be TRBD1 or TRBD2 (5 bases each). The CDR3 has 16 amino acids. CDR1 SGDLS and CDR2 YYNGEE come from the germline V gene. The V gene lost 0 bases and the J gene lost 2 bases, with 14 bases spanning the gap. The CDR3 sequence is CASSVAPSRQQETQYF. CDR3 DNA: TGTGCCAGCAGCGTAGCTCCTAGCCGACAGCAAGAGACCCAGTACTTC.

The CDR3 DNA reads as TGTGCCAGTAGTGCACAGGGGGCAGGGGGGGCCAACGTCCTGACTTTC. This encodes CASSAQGAGGANVLTF. The chain combines TRBV19 with TRBJ2-6; 9 nucleotides align to TRBD1. Germline CDR1 is LNHDA and CDR2 is SQIVND (reference sequence). V shed 5 bases and J 4 bases; nucleotides not matched to a gene: 6. This CDR3 comprises 16 residues.

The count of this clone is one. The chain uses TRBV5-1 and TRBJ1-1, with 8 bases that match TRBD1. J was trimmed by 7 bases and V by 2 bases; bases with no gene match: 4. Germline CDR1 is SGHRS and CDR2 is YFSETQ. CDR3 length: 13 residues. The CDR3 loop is CASSFRTGSEAFF. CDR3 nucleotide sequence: TGCGCCAGCAGCTTTCGGACAGGGAGTGAAGCTTTCTTT.

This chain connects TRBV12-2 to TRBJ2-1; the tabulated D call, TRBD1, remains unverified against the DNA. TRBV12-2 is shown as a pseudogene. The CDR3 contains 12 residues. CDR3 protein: CASRLEGNEQFF. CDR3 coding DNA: TGTGCAAGTCGCTTAGAGGGGAATGAGCAGTTCTTC.

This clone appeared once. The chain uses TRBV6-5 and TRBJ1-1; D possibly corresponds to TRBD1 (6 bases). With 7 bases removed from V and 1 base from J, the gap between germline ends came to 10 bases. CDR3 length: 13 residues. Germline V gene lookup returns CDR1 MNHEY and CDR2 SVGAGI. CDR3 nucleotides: TGTGCCAGCAAAGCAGGGGCGAACACTGAAGCTTTCTTT. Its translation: CASKAGANTEAFF.

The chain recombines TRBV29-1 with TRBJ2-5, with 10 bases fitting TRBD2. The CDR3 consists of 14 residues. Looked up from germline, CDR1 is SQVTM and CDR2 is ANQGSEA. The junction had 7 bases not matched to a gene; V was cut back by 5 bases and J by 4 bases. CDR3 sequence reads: CSVRSGGAAETQYF. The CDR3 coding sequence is TGCAGCGTTAGAAGCGGGGGGGCCGCAGAGACCCAGTACTTC.

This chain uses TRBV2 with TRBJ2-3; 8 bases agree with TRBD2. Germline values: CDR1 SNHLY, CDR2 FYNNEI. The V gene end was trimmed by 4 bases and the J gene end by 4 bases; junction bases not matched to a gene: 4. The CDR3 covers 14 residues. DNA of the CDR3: TGTGCCAGCAGTGCGGGGGGGCCGGCAGATACGCAGTATTTT. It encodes CASSAGGPADTQYF.

DNA of the CDR3: TGCGCCAGCAGCTTGGGACAGGGGGTTGGCACAGATACGCAGTATTTT. Protein sequence: CASSLGQGVGTDTQYF. This chain connects TRBV5-1 to TRBJ2-3; TRBD1 aligns across 9 bases. With V trimmed by 0 bases and J by 1 base, 3 bases remained unmatched. This CDR3 comprises 16 residues. Germline V gives CDR1 SGHRS, CDR2 YFSETQ.

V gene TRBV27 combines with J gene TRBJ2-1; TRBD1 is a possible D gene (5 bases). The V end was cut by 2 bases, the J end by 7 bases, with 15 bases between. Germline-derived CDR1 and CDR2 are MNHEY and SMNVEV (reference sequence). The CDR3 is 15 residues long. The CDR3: CASSLRWAGLNEQFF. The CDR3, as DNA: TGTGCCAGCAGTTTACGTTGGGCAGGGTTGAATGAGCAGTTCTTC.

CDR3 in DNA: TGTGCCAGCTCACTGCAGCCCAGCTACGAGCAGTACTTC. Amino acid sequence: CASSLQPSYEQYF. V is TRBV18 and J is TRBJ2-7; unclear D gene. The CDR3 consists of 13 residues. The V gene lost 4 bases and the J gene lost 3 bases, with 10 bases spanning the gap. Germline CDR1 reads KGHSH; CDR2 reads LQKENI.

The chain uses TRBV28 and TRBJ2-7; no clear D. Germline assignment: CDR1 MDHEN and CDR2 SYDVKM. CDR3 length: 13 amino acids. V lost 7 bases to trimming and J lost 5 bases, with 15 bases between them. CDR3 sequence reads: CASIRFDTDEQYF. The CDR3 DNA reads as TGTGCCAGCATCCGATTCGATACAGACGAGCAGTACTTC.

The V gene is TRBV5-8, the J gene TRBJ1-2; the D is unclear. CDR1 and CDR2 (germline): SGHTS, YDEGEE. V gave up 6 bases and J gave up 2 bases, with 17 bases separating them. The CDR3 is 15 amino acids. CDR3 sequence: CASTLPGLGNYGYTF. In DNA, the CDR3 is TGTGCCAGCACCCTTCCTGGGTTGGGGAACTATGGCTACACCTTC.

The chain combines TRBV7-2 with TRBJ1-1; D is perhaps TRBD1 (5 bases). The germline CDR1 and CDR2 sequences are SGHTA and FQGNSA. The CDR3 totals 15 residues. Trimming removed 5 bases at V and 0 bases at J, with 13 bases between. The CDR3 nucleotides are TGTGCCAGCAGCCCCTGGGGCACAGTGAACACTGAAGCTTTCTTT. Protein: CASSPWGTVNTEAFF.

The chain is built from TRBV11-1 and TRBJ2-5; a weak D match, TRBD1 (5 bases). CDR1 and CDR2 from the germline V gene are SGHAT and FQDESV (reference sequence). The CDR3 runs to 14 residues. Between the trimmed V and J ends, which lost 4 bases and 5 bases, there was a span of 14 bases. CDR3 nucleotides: TGTGCCAGCAGCTCCCCGGGCAGGGCTGAGACCCAGTACTTC. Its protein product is CASSSPGRAETQYF. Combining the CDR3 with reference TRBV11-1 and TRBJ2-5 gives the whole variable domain EAEVAQSPRYKITEKSQAVAFWCDPISGHATLYWYRQILGQGPELLVQFQDESVVDDSQLPKDRFSAERLKGVDSTLKIQPAELGDSAMYLCASSSPGRAETQYFGPGTRLLVL.

The CDR3 is CASSESPGLASNEQFF. CDR3 bases: TGCGCCAGCAGCGAAAGTCCGGGACTAGCGAGCAATGAGCAGTTCTTC. The chain employs TRBV5-1 and TRBJ2-1; 10 bases fit TRBD2. The trim removed 4 bases at V and 6 bases at J, leaving 10 bases unmatched. Germline V gives CDR1 SGHRS, CDR2 YFSETQ. This CDR3 contains 16 residues.

Written as DNA, the CDR3 is TGTGCCAGCAGACGACAGATTACCACCTACTCTGGAAACACCATATATTTT. Encoded protein: CASRRQITTYSGNTIYF. The chain uses TRBV6-6 and TRBJ1-3, with D tentatively TRBD1 (5 bases). The germline gives CDR1 MNHNY, CDR2 SVGAGI (reference sequence). The V gene lost 6 bases and the J gene lost 0 bases, with 18 bases spanning the gap. The CDR3 runs to 17 residues.

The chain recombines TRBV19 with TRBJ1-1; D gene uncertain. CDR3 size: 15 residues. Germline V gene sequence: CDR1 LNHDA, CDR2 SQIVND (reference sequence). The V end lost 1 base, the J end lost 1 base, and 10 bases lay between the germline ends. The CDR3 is CASSIGRFRNTEAFF. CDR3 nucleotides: TGTGCCAGTAGTATAGGAAGATTTAGGAACACTGAAGCTTTCTTT.

The CDR3 nucleotides are TGCAGTGCTAGTCTGGTCGGTTCCTACAATGAGCAGTTCTTC. Translated: CSASLVGSYNEQFF. This chain connects TRBV20-1 to TRBJ2-1; D is unresolved. V was pared by 3 bases and J by 1 base, with 10 bases between. The CDR3 sequence is 14 residues long. The germline CDR1 and CDR2 sequences are DFQATT and SNEGSKA (reference sequence).

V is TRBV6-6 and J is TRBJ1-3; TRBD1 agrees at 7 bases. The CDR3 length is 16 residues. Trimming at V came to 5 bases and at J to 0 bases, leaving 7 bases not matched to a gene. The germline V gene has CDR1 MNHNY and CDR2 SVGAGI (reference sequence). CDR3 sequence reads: CASSLPGQLSGNTIYF. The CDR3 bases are TGTGCCAGCAGTCTACCGGGACAGCTCTCTGGAAACACCATATATTTT.

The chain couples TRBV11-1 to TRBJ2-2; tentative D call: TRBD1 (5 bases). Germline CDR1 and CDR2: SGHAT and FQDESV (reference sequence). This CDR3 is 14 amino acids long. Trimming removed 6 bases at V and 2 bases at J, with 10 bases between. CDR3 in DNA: TGTGCCAGCAGTACAGGACCCAACACCGGGGAGCTGTTTTTT. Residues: CASSTGPNTGELFF.

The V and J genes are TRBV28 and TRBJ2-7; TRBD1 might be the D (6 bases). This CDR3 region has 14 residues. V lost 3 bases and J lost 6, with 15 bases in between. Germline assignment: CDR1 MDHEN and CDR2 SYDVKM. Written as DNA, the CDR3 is TGTGCCAGCAGTTTGACACAGGGAAGAGGCGAGCAGTACTTC. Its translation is CASSLTQGRGEQYF.

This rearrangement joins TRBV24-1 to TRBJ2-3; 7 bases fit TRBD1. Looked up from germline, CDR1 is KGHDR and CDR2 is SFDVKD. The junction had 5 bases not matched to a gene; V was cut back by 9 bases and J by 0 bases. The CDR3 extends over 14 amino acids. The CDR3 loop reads CATSGQVSTDTQYF. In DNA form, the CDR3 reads TGTGCCACCTCTGGACAGGTTAGCACAGATACGCAGTATTTT.

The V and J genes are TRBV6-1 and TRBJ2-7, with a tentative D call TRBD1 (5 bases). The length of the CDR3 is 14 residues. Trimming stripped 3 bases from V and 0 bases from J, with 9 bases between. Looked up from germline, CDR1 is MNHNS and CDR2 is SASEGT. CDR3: CASSEGPSSYEQYF. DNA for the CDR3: TGTGCCAGCAGTGAGGGGCCCAGCTCCTACGAGCAGTACTTC.

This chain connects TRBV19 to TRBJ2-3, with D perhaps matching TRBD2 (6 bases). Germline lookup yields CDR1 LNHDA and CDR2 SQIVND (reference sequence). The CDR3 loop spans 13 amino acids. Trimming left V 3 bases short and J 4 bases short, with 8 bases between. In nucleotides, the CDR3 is TGTGCCAGTAGTATGGGGGAGGCAGATACGCAGTATTTT. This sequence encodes CASSMGEADTQYF.

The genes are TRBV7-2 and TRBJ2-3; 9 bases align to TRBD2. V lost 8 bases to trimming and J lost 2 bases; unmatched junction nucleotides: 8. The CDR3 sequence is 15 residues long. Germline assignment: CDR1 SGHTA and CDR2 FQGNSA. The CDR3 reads CASGAGTSPTDTQYF. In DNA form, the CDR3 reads TGTGCCAGCGGGGCCGGGACTAGCCCCACAGATACGCAGTATTTT.

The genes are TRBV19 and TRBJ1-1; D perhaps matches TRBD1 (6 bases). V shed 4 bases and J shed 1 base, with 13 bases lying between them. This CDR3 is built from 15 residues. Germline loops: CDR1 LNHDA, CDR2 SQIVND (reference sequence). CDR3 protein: CASSTFGGGNTEAFF. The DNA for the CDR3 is TGTGCCAGTAGTACCTTCGGGGGCGGGAACACTGAAGCTTTCTTT.